Each of the 27 T cell receptor beta chains below was sequenced from the same sample in a study of blood T cell repertoires in COVID-19. Using immunoSEQ multiplex PCR, the repertoire was profiled, and TCRdb retains in-frame clones only, with some absent. The sample records about 150,000 clones, roughly 78% being singletons. The source material was peripheral blood. Every receptor here comes from a human donor with acute or convalescent COVID-19. The donor label of this sample is uncertain.

The chain joins TRBV6-6 to TRBJ2-3, with 9 bases lining up with TRBD2. Losses at the gene ends were 2 bases for V and 4 bases for J; bases not matched to a gene: 1. The CDR3 runs 14 residues. Germline CDR1 MNHNY, CDR2 SVGAGI (reference sequence). This chain's CDR3 is CASSYGGGADTQYF. CDR3 DNA: TGTGCCAGCAGTTACGGCGGGGGGGCAGATACGCAGTATTTT.

This clone occurred once. The gene calls are TRBV6-6 and TRBJ1-2; 11 bases fit TRBD1. The germline gives CDR1 MNHNY, CDR2 SVGAGI (reference sequence). There are 14 residues in the CDR3. V dropped 7 bases and J dropped 8; count of bases not matched to a gene: 9. DNA for the CDR3: TGTGCCAGCAACGGACAGGGGGCAATGGGGGGCTACACCTTC. Translating gives CASNGQGAMGGYTF.

This clone was detected once. CDR3 in DNA: TGTGCCAGCAGCTTAGATAGCGGGCGACGCACCGGGGAGCTGTTTTTT. This sequence encodes CASSLDSGRRTGELFF. The chain carries TRBV7-8 and TRBJ2-2; 7 bases agree with TRBD2. Per the germline V gene, CDR1 is SGHVS and CDR2 is FQNEAQ. This CDR3 has 16 residues. The ends lost 1 base at V and 4 bases at J; junction bases unmatched: 6.

This clone was seen once. CDR3 nucleotides: TGTGCCAGCAGCTTGGGGTTGGGACAGGGGCCTGAGCAGTACTTC. Amino acid sequence: CASSLGLGQGPEQYF. V gene TRBV5-6 combines with J gene TRBJ2-7; the match to TRBD1 covers 10 bases. The J segment lost 7 bases and the V segment lost 0 bases, leaving 7 bases of the junction unmatched. Germline CDR1 is SGHDT and CDR2 is YYEEEE. The CDR3 covers 15 residues.

The chain couples TRBV5-1 to TRBJ2-2; D remains unclear. V was cut by 2 bases and J by 1 base, with 18 bases left in between. The CDR3 extends over 18 amino acids. CDR1 is SGHRS and CDR2 is YFSETQ in the germline V gene. The CDR3 loop reads CASSFSSVGKENTGELFF. Written as DNA, the CDR3 is TGCGCCAGCAGCTTCTCAAGCGTTGGAAAAGAGAACACCGGGGAGCTGTTTTTT.

The chain is built from TRBV6-6 and TRBJ1-5; TRBD1 might be the D (6 bases). Per germline, CDR1 MNHNY and CDR2 SVGAGI (reference sequence). CDR3 length equals 14 residues. Trimming removed 6 bases at V and 7 bases at J, with 16 bases between. Here the CDR3 DNA reads TGTGCCAGCAGACCGGGACAAAGTATGCAGCCCCAGCATTTT. Protein sequence: CASRPGQSMQPQHF.

This rearrangement joins TRBV14 to TRBJ2-7; 7 bases are a match to TRBD2. This CDR3 contains 15 residues. V dropped 5 bases and J dropped 7; count of bases not matched to a gene: 14. The germline gives CDR1 SGHDN, CDR2 FVKESK. CDR3 sequence (DNA): TGTGCCAGCAGCGCCCGGCGGCCCGGCGGGGGTGAGCAGTACTTC. It is translated as CASSARRPGGGEQYF.

The genes are TRBV29-1 and TRBJ2-5, with 11 nucleotides matching TRBD2. Germline assignment: CDR1 SQVTM and CDR2 ANQGSEA. The CDR3 has 13 residues. V was pared by 6 bases and J by 10 bases, with 10 bases of the junction left unmatched. CDR3 sequence (DNA): TGCAGCGTGATGACTAGCGGGGATCGAGACCAGTACTTC. Residues: CSVMTSGDRDQYF.

The chain joins TRBV30 to TRBJ1-2, with D maybe TRBD1 (5 bases). The germline gives CDR1 GTSNPN, CDR2 SVGIG (reference sequence). The CDR3 is 14 residues long. The V end lost 2 bases, the J end lost 8 bases, and 18 bases lay between the germline ends. The chain's CDR3 is CAWSKGQGVSGYTF. In DNA form, the CDR3 reads TGTGCCTGGAGTAAAGGGCAGGGCGTCTCGGGCTACACCTTC.

In nucleotides, the CDR3 is TGTGCCAGCTCGGAGCAGTCTGGAAACACCATATATTTT. Translating gives CASSEQSGNTIYF. The chain has TRBV19 and TRBJ1-3; D call uncertain. CDR1 and CDR2 from the germline V gene are LNHDA and SQIVND (reference sequence). Deletions cut 9 bases from V and 1 base from J, with 10 bases between. The CDR3 sequence is 13 residues long.

The chain couples TRBV5-1 to TRBJ2-3; the D is unclear. CDR1 is SGHRS, CDR2 YFSETQ, per germline. V shed 4 bases and J shed 6 bases, with 21 bases lying between them. The CDR3 length is 16 residues. This chain's CDR3 is CASSPYLGRSLDTQYF. The CDR3 nucleotides read TGCGCCAGCAGCCCATACCTGGGTCGGAGTTTGGATACGCAGTATTTT.

The chain joins TRBV19 to TRBJ1-5; D is unclear. Per germline, CDR1 LNHDA and CDR2 SQIVND (reference sequence). V dropped 3 bases and J dropped 0 bases, with 18 bases sitting between them. CDR3 length: 18 residues. CDR3 region: CASSIPSGRRHSNQPQHF. CDR3 nucleotide sequence: TGTGCCAGTAGTATCCCGAGCGGGAGAAGACATAGCAATCAGCCCCAGCATTTT.

This clone appeared a few times. The J gene is TRBJ2-7, the V gene TRBV7-9; 10 bases fit TRBD1. J gave up 3 bases and V 1 base, and 6 bases lay outside the gene matches. Germline-derived CDR1 and CDR2 are SEHNR and FQNEAQ (reference sequence). The CDR3 sequence is 16 residues long. CDR3 DNA sequence: TGTGCCAGCAGCTTAGGGACGGGACAGGGGAGCTACGAGCAGTACTTC. Translation gives CASSLGTGQGSYEQYF.

Worth noting for this clone: This specimen includes other DNA sequences encoding the same CDR3. V and J are TRBV5-5 and TRBJ1-5; 8 bases agree with TRBD1. Germline V gene sequence: CDR1 SGHKS, CDR2 YYEKEE (reference sequence). The CDR3 is 14 residues long. The V segment lost 1 base and the J segment 4 bases; nucleotides outside the gene matches: 1. The CDR3 DNA sequence: TGTGCCAGCAGCTTGACAGGGGGGAATCAGCCCCAGCATTTT. It translates to CASSLTGGNQPQHF.

This chain uses TRBV19 with TRBJ2-2; perhaps TRBD2 as D (6 bases). Looked up from germline, CDR1 is LNHDA and CDR2 is SQIVND (reference sequence). The CDR3 is 13 amino acids. Trimming removed 9 bases from V and 5 bases from J, with 13 bases in between. CDR3 residues: CASDGGWTGELFF. In DNA form, the CDR3 reads TGTGCCAGCGACGGGGGATGGACCGGGGAGCTGTTTTTT.

This chain links TRBV19 with TRBJ2-7, with 8 bases that match TRBD2. Germline CDR1 reads LNHDA; CDR2 reads SQIVND (reference sequence). There are 15 residues in the CDR3. The V segment lost 3 bases and the J segment 7 bases; nucleotides outside the gene matches: 11. CDR3 sequence: CASSISAGGPGEQYF. The DNA for the CDR3 is TGTGCCAGTAGTATTTCCGCGGGGGGCCCCGGAGAGCAGTACTTC.

This clone was picked up one time. V usage is TRBV7-2 and J usage is TRBJ1-6; tentatively, D is TRBD1 (5 bases). Germline loops: CDR1 SGHTA, CDR2 FQGNSA. The CDR3 has 13 residues. The V and J ends lost 6 bases and 7 bases respectively, with 10 bases between them. In nucleotides, the CDR3 is TGTGCCAGCAGTTCTGGGGGGAATTCACCCCTCCACTTT. Translating it yields CASSSGGNSPLHF. Full variable domain (missing parts from reference TRBV7-2 and TRBJ1-6): GAGVSQSPSNKVTEKGKDVELRCDPISGHTALYWYRQSLGQGLEFLIYFQGNSAPDKSGLPSDRFSAERTGGSVSTLTIQRTQQEDSAVYLCASSSGGNSPLHFGNGTRLTVT.

Only a few counts were recorded for this clone. The chain joins TRBV6-5 to TRBJ1-1; maybe TRBD1 (5 bases). V dropped 0 bases and J dropped 4 bases, with 12 bases sitting between them. Germline V lookup: CDR1 MNHEY, CDR2 SVGAGI. The CDR3 sequence is 15 residues long. CDR3 nucleotide sequence: TGTGCCAGCAGTTACTCGATTCAGGGAGGCACTGAAGCTTTCTTT. Its protein is CASSYSIQGGTEAFF.

This chain uses TRBV6-5 with TRBJ2-7; 9 bases are shared with TRBD1. V lost 1 base, J lost 4 bases, and 8 bases stayed unmatched. This CDR3 contains 16 residues. Germline CDR1 reads MNHEY; CDR2 reads SVGAGI. Written as DNA, the CDR3 is TGTGCCAGCAGTTACTTCTCATACAGGGGGCGATACGAGCAGTACTTC. Its translation: CASSYFSYRGRYEQYF.

The CDR3 sequence is CASGLNHRGLRYGFTEAFF. The CDR3 nucleotides are TGTGCTAGTGGTCTCAACCACAGGGGCCTTAGGTATGGGTTCACTGAAGCTTTCTTT. This chain links TRBV12-5 with TRBJ1-1; the match to TRBD1 covers 7 bases. Germline V lookup: CDR1 LGHNT, CDR2 FRNRAP. Trimming removed 5 bases from V and 4 bases from J; junction bases left unmatched: 22. The CDR3 has 19 residues.

Notes on this clone: The germline gene is not matched at one end of the junction; a read error may be the cause. J is TRBJ2-7 and V is TRBV18; TRBD2 matches at 11 bases. CDR3 length: 15 residues. Germline V gives CDR1 KGHSH, CDR2 LQKENI. In nucleotides, the CDR3 is TGTGCCAGCTCCCCACTAGCGGGGGCCTCCTACGAGCAGTACTTC. It codes for CASSPLAGASYEQYF.

This clone came up once. J is TRBJ2-7 and V is TRBV19, with D tentatively TRBD1 (6 bases). The CDR3 sequence is 16 residues long. Trimming removed 3 bases from V and 1 base from J, with 16 bases in between. Germline CDR1 LNHDA, CDR2 SQIVND (reference sequence). The CDR3 DNA reads TGTGCCAGTAGTATGGGGACACTTACTGATTCCTACGAGCAGTACTTC. Protein product: CASSMGTLTDSYEQYF.

The V and J genes are TRBV3-1 (or the pseudogene TRBV3-2) and TRBJ1-5, with D unresolved. The CDR3 runs to 16 residues. The V and J ends lost 5 bases and 5 bases respectively, with 19 bases between them. Per germline, CDR1 LGHDT and CDR2 YNNKEL (reference sequence). The CDR3 sequence is CASSRARLWHHQPQHF. In DNA, the CDR3 is TGTGCCAGCAGCAGAGCGCGTCTTTGGCATCATCAGCCCCAGCATTTT.

This chain links TRBV18 with TRBJ1-2; 7 bases match TRBD1. Germline assignment: CDR1 KGHSH and CDR2 LQKENI. This CDR3 region has 13 residues. The junction had 6 bases not matched to a gene; V was cut back by 6 bases and J by 5 bases. Written as DNA, the CDR3 is TGTGCCAGCTCGGTGGGACAGCTATATGGCTACACCTTC. Protein: CASSVGQLYGYTF.

The chain couples TRBV6-5 to TRBJ2-7, with no clear D. The germline V and J ends were trimmed by 7 bases and 5 bases, with 6 bases remaining between them. From germline, CDR1 is MNHEY and CDR2 SVGAGI. The CDR3 runs 10 residues. The CDR3, as DNA: TGTGCCAGCATCCACAACGAGCAGTACTTC. It yields the protein CASIHNEQYF.

The V call is TRBV19, the J call TRBJ1-2; tentative D call: TRBD1 (5 bases). The CDR3 runs 17 residues. V was shortened by 5 bases and J by 0 bases, with 19 bases between the two germline ends. From germline, CDR1 is LNHDA and CDR2 SQIVND (reference sequence). The CDR3 nucleotides are TGTGCCAGTAGTCCTCGGCAGGGCGGGAACGCTAACTATGGCTACACCTTC. Translating gives CASSPRQGGNANYGYTF.

The chain recombines TRBV7-9 with TRBJ1-2, with unresolved D. The CDR3 covers 14 residues. V gave up 3 bases and J gave up 2 bases, with 10 bases separating them. The germline V gene encodes CDR1 SEHNR and CDR2 FQNEAQ (reference sequence). The CDR3 nucleotides read TGTGCCAGCAGCTTGGCTGCACAAAACTATGGCTACACCTTC. Its protein is CASSLAAQNYGYTF.